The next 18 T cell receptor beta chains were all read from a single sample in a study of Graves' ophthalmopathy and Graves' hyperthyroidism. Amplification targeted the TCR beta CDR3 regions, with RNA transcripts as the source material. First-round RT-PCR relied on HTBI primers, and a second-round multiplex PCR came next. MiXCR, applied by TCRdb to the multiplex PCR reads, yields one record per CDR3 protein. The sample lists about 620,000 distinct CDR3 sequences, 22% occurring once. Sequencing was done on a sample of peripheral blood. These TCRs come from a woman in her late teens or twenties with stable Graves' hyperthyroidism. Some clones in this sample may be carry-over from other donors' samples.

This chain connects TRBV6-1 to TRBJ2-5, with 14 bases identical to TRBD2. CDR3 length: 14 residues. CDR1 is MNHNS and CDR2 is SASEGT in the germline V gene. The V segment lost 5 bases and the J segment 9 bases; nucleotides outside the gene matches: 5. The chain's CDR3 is CASSPLTSGGAQYF. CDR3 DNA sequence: TGTGCCAGCAGTCCCCTGACTAGCGGGGGGGCCCAGTACTTC.

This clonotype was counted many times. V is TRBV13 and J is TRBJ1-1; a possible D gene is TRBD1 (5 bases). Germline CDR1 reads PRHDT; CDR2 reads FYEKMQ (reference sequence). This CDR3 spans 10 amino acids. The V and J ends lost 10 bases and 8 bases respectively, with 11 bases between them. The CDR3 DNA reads TGTGCCATCGGGGAGGGGGAAGCTTTCTTT. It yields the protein CAIGEGEAFF.

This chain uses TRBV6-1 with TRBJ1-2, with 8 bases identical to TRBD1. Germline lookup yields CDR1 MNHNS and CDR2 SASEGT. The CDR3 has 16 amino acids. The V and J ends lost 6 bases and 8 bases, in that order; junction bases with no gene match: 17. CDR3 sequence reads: CASRSVGTGGIGGYTF. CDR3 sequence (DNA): TGTGCCAGCAGATCCGTCGGGACAGGAGGGATTGGGGGCTACACCTTC.

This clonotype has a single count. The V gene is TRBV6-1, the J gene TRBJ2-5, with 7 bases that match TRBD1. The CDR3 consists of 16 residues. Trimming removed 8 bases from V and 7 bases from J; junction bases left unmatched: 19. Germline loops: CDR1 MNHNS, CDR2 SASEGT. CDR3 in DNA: TGTGCCAGCGGACTTCCTTGGACAGGCCGCGGAGGGACCCAGTACTTC. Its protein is CASGLPWTGRGGTQYF.

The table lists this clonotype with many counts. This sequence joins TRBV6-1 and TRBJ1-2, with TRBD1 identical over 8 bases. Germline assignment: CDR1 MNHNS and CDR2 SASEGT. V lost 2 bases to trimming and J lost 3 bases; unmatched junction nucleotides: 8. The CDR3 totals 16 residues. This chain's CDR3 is CASSEHSGTGDYGYTF. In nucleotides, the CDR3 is TGTGCCAGCAGTGAACATTCGGGGACAGGCGACTATGGCTACACCTTC.

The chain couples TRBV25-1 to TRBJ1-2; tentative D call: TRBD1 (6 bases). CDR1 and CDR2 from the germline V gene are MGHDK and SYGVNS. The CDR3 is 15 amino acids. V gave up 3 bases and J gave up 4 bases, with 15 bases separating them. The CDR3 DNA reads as TGTGCCAGCAGTGATTCGGGACAACACGTCTATGGCTACACCTTC. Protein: CASSDSGQHVYGYTF.

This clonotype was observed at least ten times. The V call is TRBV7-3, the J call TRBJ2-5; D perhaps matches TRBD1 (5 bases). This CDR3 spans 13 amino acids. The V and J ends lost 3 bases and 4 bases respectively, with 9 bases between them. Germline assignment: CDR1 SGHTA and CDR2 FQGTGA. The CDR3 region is CASSLKGRETQYF. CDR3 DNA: TGTGCCAGCAGCTTGAAGGGGCGAGAGACCCAGTACTTC.

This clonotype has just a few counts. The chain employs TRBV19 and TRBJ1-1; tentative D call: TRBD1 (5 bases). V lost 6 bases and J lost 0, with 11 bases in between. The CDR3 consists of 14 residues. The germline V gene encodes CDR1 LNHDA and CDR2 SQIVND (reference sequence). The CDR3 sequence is CASRLQDLNTEAFF. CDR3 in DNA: TGTGCCAGTAGATTACAGGACTTGAACACTGAAGCTTTCTTT.

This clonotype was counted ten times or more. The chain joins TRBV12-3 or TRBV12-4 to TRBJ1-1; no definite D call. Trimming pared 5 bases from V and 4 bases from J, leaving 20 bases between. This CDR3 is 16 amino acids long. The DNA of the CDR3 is TGTGCCAGCAGTCACGACGCTAAAGGCGGTCCCACTGAAGCTTTCTTT. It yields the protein CASSHDAKGGPTEAFF.

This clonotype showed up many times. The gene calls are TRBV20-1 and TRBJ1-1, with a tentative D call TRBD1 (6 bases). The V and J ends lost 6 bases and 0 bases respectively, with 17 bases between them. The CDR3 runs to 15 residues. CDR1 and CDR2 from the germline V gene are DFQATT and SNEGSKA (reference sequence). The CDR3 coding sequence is TGCAGTGCGACCGGGGGCAGGGCACTGAACACTGAAGCTTTCTTT. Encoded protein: CSATGGRALNTEAFF.

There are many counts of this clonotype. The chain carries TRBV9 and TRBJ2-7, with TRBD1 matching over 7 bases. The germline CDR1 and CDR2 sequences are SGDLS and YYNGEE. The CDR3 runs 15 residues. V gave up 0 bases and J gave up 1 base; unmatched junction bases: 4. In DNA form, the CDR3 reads TGTGCCAGCAGCGTAGCAAGACAGGGTTCCTACGAGCAGTACTTC. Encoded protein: CASSVARQGSYEQYF.

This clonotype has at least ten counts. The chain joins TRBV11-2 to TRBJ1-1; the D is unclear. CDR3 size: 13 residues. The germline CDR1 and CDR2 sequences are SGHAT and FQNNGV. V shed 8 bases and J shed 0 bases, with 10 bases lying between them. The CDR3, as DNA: TGTGCCAGCCAGCGAGGAGTGAACACTGAAGCTTTCTTT. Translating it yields CASQRGVNTEAFF.

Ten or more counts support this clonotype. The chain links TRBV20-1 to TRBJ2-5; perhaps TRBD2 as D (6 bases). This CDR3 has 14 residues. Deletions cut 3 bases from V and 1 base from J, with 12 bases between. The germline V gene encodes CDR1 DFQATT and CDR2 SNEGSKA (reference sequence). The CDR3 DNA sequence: TGCAGTGCTAGCTTAGTGGGGGGCCAAGAGACCCAGTACTTC. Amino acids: CSASLVGGQETQYF.

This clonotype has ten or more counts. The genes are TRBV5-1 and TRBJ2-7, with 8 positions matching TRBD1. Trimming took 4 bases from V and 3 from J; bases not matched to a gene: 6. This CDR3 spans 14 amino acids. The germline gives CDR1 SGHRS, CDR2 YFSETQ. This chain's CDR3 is CASSIRTGFYEQYF. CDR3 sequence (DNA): TGCGCCAGCAGCATAAGGACAGGGTTCTACGAGCAGTACTTC.

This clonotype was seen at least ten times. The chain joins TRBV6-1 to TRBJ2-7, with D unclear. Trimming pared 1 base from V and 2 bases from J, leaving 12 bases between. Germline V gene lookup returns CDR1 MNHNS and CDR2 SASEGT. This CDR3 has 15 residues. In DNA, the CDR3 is TGTGCCAGCAGTGAAGAGGTTGAACACCCCTACGAGCAGTACTTC. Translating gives CASSEEVEHPYEQYF.

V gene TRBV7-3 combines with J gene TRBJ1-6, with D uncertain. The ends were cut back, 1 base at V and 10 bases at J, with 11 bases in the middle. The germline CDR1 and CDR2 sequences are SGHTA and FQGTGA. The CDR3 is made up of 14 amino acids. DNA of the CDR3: TGTGCCAGCAGCTTAAACGTCGTGGGCTCACCCCTCCACTTT. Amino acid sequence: CASSLNVVGSPLHF.

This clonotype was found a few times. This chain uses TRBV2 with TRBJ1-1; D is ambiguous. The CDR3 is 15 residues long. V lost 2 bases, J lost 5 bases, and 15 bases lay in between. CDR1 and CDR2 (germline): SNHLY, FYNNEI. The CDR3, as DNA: TGTGCCAGCAGTGAATTAGGTATGCTTGAAACTGAAGCTTTCTTT. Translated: CASSELGMLETEAFF.

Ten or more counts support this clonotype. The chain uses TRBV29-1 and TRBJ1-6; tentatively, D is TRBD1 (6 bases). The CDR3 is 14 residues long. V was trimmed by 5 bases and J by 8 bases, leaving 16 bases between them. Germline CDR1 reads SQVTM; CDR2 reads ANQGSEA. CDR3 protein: CSVRTGRVDSPLHF. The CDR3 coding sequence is TGCAGCGTTCGTACAGGGCGCGTGGATTCACCCCTCCACTTT. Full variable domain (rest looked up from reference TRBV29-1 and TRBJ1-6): SAVISQKPSRDICQRGTSLTIQCQVDSQVTMMFWYRQQPGQSLTLIATANQGSEATYESGFVIDKFPISRPNLTFSTLTVSNMSPEDSSIYLCSVRTGRVDSPLHFGNGTRLTVT.